This is a list of T cell receptor beta chains from one sample in a study of response to subunit inactivated influenza vaccine. TCRdb redid the calling of the RT-PCR reads with MiXCR, one entry per CDR3 protein. The profile shows over 400,000 distinct CDR3 sequences, approximately 10% of them singletons. This material consisted of PBMCs from blood, taken roughly 46 days after vaccination. The origin of the receptors is a man aged 50 to 60 who received an inactivated influenza vaccine. The CDR3 runs from the conserved cysteine through the conserved F or W. D genes are given only for firm matches. Expanded clones are given a class, and other clones once, few, many or no size at all.

TGTGCCAGCAGCTTAGTTTGGCAAGAGACCCAGTACTTC,CASSLVWQETQYF,few,TRBV7-2,TRBJ2-5,.
TGTGCCAGCAGTAACTCCCCCGGGACAACCAACTACAATGAGCAGTTCTTC,CASSNSPGTTNYNEQFF,few,TRBV12-3/TRBV12-4,TRBJ2-1,.
TGTGCCATCAGTGAGCCGGATACTGGTGAAAAACTGTTTTTT,CAISEPDTGEKLFF,many,TRBV10-3,TRBJ1-4,.
TGCAGCGTTGGGGACAGGGTGACCGGCACTGAAGCTTTCTTT,CSVGDRVTGTEAFF,many,TRBV29-1,TRBJ1-1,TRBD1
TGTGCCAGCAGTTCCCCCCCCAGCTATGGCTACACCTTC,CASSSPPSYGYTF,few,TRBV28,TRBJ1-2,.
TGTGCCAGTAATTGGGGGTACGGCTACACCTTC,CASNWGYGYTF,few,TRBV28,TRBJ1-2,.
TGTGCCAGCAGTTTAATTGGCGTCGACACAGATACGCAGTATTTT,CASSLIGVDTDTQYF,.,TRBV27,TRBJ2-3,.
TGTGCCAGCAGTTACGGCAGCTCCTACAATGAGCAGTTCTTC,CASSYGSSYNEQFF,many,TRBV6-2/TRBV6-3,TRBJ2-1,.
TGTGCCACCAGTGTGGCAGGGGCAAATCAGCCCCAGCATTTT,CATSVAGANQPQHF,few,TRBV24-1,TRBJ1-5,.
TGTGCCAGCAGCTCGAGCGGGAAGGGTGAGCAGTTCTTC,CASSSSGKGEQFF,many,TRBV7-9,TRBJ2-1,TRBD2
TGTGCCAGCAGCACGAGACAGGGACCCTACCCCTACGAGCAGTACTTC,CASSTRQGPYPYEQYF,.,TRBV7-7,TRBJ2-7,TRBD1